A single sample is the source of the 24 T cell receptor beta chains below, sequenced in a study of blood T cell repertoires in COVID-19. Profiled with immunoSEQ multiplex PCR; TCRdb holds only in-frame clones, not every one. Among nearly 250,000 clones listed, around 90% were seen once. Sequencing used PBMCs or T cells enriched from blood (not recorded which). The receptors were sampled from a man in his fifties or sixties who had been exposed to COVID-19.

The chain couples TRBV11-2 to TRBJ2-7; D uncertain. Germline lookup yields CDR1 SGHAT and CDR2 FQNNGV. Trimming took off 1 base at V and 2 bases at J, with 9 bases between the two ends. The CDR3 spans 14 residues. CDR3 nucleotides: TGTGCCAGCAGCTTAGGAGCCACTCCCTACGAGCAGTACTTC. Amino acids: CASSLGATPYEQYF.

The J gene is TRBJ2-1, the V gene TRBV19; a possible D gene is TRBD2 (5 bases). This CDR3 spans 20 amino acids. Germline V gene sequence: CDR1 LNHDA, CDR2 SQIVND (reference sequence). Trimming removed 1 base at V and 7 bases at J, with 29 bases between. The CDR3 sequence is CASSIVWQDSLVVVVNEQFF. For the CDR3, the DNA is TGTGCCAGTAGTATAGTCTGGCAGGACTCCCTAGTCGTGGTAGTTAATGAGCAGTTCTTC. Supplemented by reference TRBV19 and TRBJ2-1, the full variable domain reads DGGITQSPKYLFRKEGQNVTLSCEQNLNHDAMYWYRQDPGQGLRLIYYSQIVNDFQKGDIAEGYSVSREKKESFPLTVTSAQKNPTAFYLCASSIVWQDSLVVVVNEQFFGPGTRLTVL.

The DNA for the CDR3 is TGTGCCAGCAGCGTTCAGGTTGGGGCCAACGTCCTGACTTTC. Translating gives CASSVQVGANVLTF. This rearrangement joins TRBV9 to TRBJ2-6; D is uncertain. This CDR3 is built from 14 residues. The V and J ends lost 2 bases and 3 bases respectively, with 6 bases between them. CDR1 and CDR2 from the germline V gene are SGDLS and YYNGEE.

This chain uses TRBV10-3 with TRBJ2-5; D perhaps matches TRBD2 (5 bases). Germline assignment: CDR1 ENHRY and CDR2 SYGVKD. The V end was cut by 4 bases, the J end by 5 bases, with 20 bases between. The CDR3 covers 16 residues. Written as DNA, the CDR3 is TGTGCCATCAGTGGTGGCCGGAGGCTAGCTGGGGAGACCCAGTACTTC. Residues: CAISGGRRLAGETQYF.

The chain joins TRBV7-8 to TRBJ1-6, with D perhaps TRBD1 (5 bases). Germline-derived CDR1 and CDR2 are SGHVS and FQNEAQ. The CDR3 totals 15 residues. Trimming stripped 5 bases from V and 9 bases from J, with 17 bases between. The CDR3 DNA reads TGTGCCAGCAGCCAGACAGTCCGTTTAGGTTCACCCCTCCACTTT. It codes for CASSQTVRLGSPLHF.

The genes are TRBV19 and TRBJ2-7; TRBD2 might be the D (5 bases). Germline loops: CDR1 LNHDA, CDR2 SQIVND (reference sequence). Trimming removed 5 bases at V and 0 bases at J, with 14 bases between. The CDR3 is made up of 15 amino acids. CDR3 DNA sequence: TGTGCCAGTAGTGCGGGCGGAATAAGCTCCTACGAGCAGTACTTC. It specifies CASSAGGISSYEQYF.

This sequence joins TRBV28 and TRBJ1-4, with D perhaps matching TRBD1 (5 bases). Germline V gives CDR1 MDHEN, CDR2 SYDVKM. The CDR3 covers 15 residues. Trimming removed 5 bases at V and 0 bases at J, with 10 bases between. The CDR3 DNA sequence: TGTGCCAGCAGTACGGGGGGGACAACTAATGAAAAACTGTTTTTT. It is translated as CASSTGGTTNEKLFF.

The rearrangement joins TRBV18 to TRBJ1-1, with D possibly being TRBD1 (6 bases). CDR1 and CDR2 from the germline V gene are KGHSH and LQKENI. Trimming cost V 2 bases and J 4 bases, with 23 bases left between them. The CDR3 has 18 amino acids. CDR3 region: CASSPTMEQGGGSTEAFF. Written as DNA, the CDR3 is TGTGCCAGCTCACCAACAATGGAACAGGGTGGTGGTAGCACTGAAGCTTTCTTT.

The CDR3 is CASTLGARAEAFF. Written as DNA, the CDR3 is TGTGCCAGCACCTTGGGGGCAAGGGCTGAAGCTTTCTTT. The V gene is TRBV6-6, the J gene TRBJ1-1; TRBD1 might be the D (6 bases). Germline V gene lookup returns CDR1 MNHNY and CDR2 SVGAGI (reference sequence). The CDR3 extends over 13 amino acids. V shed 7 bases and J shed 6 bases, with 15 bases lying between them.

The J gene is TRBJ1-3, the V gene TRBV3-1 (or the pseudogene TRBV3-2); D uncertain. V lost 0 bases, J lost 4 bases, and 10 bases lay in between. CDR1 and CDR2 (germline): LGHDT, YNNKEL (reference sequence). This CDR3 contains 15 residues. The CDR3 reads CASSQEPGGGNTIYF. For the CDR3, the DNA is TGTGCCAGCAGCCAAGAACCAGGTGGGGGAAACACCATATATTTT.

The CDR3 nucleotides are TGTGCCAGCTCACCTGATAGAACCGGGGAGCTGTTTTTT. Residues: CASSPDRTGELFF. The rearrangement links TRBV18 to TRBJ2-2; no firm D call. The CDR3 loop spans 13 amino acids. Germline V gives CDR1 KGHSH, CDR2 LQKENI. The V end lost 3 bases, the J end lost 5 bases, and 7 bases lay between the germline ends.

The V and J genes are TRBV5-1 and TRBJ1-2, with 12 positions matching TRBD1. Trimming took 4 bases from V and 8 from J; bases not matched to a gene: 6. CDR3 length equals 14 residues. Germline assignment: CDR1 SGHRS and CDR2 YFSETQ. This chain's CDR3 is CASSAGTGGSGYTF. The CDR3 DNA reads TGCGCCAGCAGCGCCGGGACAGGGGGCAGCGGCTACACCTTC.

This chain links TRBV7-8 with TRBJ2-2, with 10 nucleotides matching TRBD2. J was trimmed by 6 bases and V by 3 bases; bases with no gene match: 13. The CDR3 sequence is 18 residues long. Germline V lookup: CDR1 SGHVS, CDR2 FQNEAQ. CDR3 protein: CASSFPRGLADRPGELFF. For the CDR3, the DNA is TGTGCCAGCAGCTTCCCACGCGGACTAGCGGATAGACCCGGGGAGCTGTTTTTT.

The chain couples TRBV5-6 to TRBJ1-2; 7 bases agree with TRBD1. The CDR3 covers 17 residues. The ends lost 4 bases at V and 3 bases at J; junction bases unmatched: 15. Germline V gene sequence: CDR1 SGHDT, CDR2 YYEEEE. The CDR3 sequence: CASSQFGQATWYYGYTF. The CDR3 nucleotides are TGTGCCAGCAGCCAATTCGGACAGGCCACTTGGTACTATGGCTACACCTTC.

In nucleotides, the CDR3 is TGTGCCAGCAGCCTCCAGGGGGTTAACACTGAAGCTTTCTTT. This sequence encodes CASSLQGVNTEAFF. The J gene is TRBJ1-1, the V gene TRBV5-4, with 7 bases fitting TRBD1. Per the germline V gene, CDR1 is SGHNT and CDR2 is YYREEE (reference sequence). The J segment lost 2 bases and the V segment lost 4 bases, leaving 5 bases of the junction unmatched. CDR3 length: 14 amino acids.

V and J are TRBV5-1 and TRBJ2-7; 7 bases match TRBD1. The CDR3 consists of 15 residues. Germline V CDR1 and CDR2: SGHRS, YFSETQ. The junction had 8 bases not matched to a gene; V was cut back by 5 bases and J by 0 bases. In DNA form, the CDR3 reads TGCGCCAGCAGGGGGTCTGCAGGGGGCTCCTACGAGCAGTACTTC. This gives the protein CASRGSAGGSYEQYF. Filled out from reference TRBV5-1 and TRBJ2-7, the complete variable domain reads KAGVTQTPRYLIKTRGQQVTLSCSPISGHRSVSWYQQTPGQGLQFLFEYFSETQRNKGNFPGRFSGRQFSNSRSEMNVSTLELGDSALYLCASRGSAGGSYEQYFGPGTRLTVT.

This clone was detected only a few times. The J gene is TRBJ1-2, the V gene TRBV18, with a possible D match to TRBD1 (6 bases). The CDR3 runs to 14 residues. Trimming removed 3 bases from V and 6 bases from J, with 14 bases in between. Germline CDR1 and CDR2: KGHSH and LQKENI. The CDR3 DNA follows: TGTGCCAGCTCACCTAGCCTACAGGGAGATGGCTACACCTTC. Encoded protein: CASSPSLQGDGYTF.

In DNA, the CDR3 is TGCGCCAGCAGGTCGCTTACAGGGGGCCACACTGAAGCTTTCTTT. This sequence encodes CASRSLTGGHTEAFF. The V and J genes are TRBV5-1 and TRBJ1-1, with 9 bases fitting TRBD1. Germline V gene sequence: CDR1 SGHRS, CDR2 YFSETQ. The CDR3 has 15 residues. Trimming at V came to 5 bases and at J to 3 bases, leaving 8 bases not matched to a gene.

The CDR3 protein is CSAPGQGTYQETQYF. The CDR3 coding sequence is TGCAGCGCCCCCGGACAGGGGACTTACCAAGAGACCCAGTACTTC. J is TRBJ2-5 and V is TRBV29-1; 9 nucleotides align to TRBD1. V trimming: 7 bases; J trimming: 0 bases; junction bases outside the gene matches: 9. Germline assignment: CDR1 SQVTM and CDR2 ANQGSEA. This CDR3 is 15 amino acids long.

This chain uses TRBV2 with TRBJ1-1, with 8 bases that match TRBD1. V lost 8 bases and J lost 3; bases outside the gene matches: 5. This CDR3 comprises 13 residues. Germline V gives CDR1 SNHLY, CDR2 FYNNEI. The CDR3 DNA is TGTGCCAGCGCCCGGGGACAGGACACTGAAGCTTTCTTT. Translating it yields CASARGQDTEAFF.

The rearrangement uses TRBV5-1 and TRBJ2-5; D is uncertain. The V gene lost 4 bases and the J gene lost 5 bases, with 9 bases spanning the gap. The CDR3 has 12 amino acids. Germline loops: CDR1 SGHRS, CDR2 YFSETQ. CDR3: CASSIQQETQYF. Here the CDR3 DNA reads TGCGCCAGCAGCATCCAACAGGAGACCCAGTACTTC.

This clone has a handful of counts. The V call is TRBV28, the J call TRBJ2-7, with 7 bases matching TRBD1. With V trimmed by 5 bases and J by 6 bases, 4 bases remained unmatched. The germline V gene encodes CDR1 MDHEN and CDR2 SYDVKM. This CDR3 has 12 amino acids. DNA of the CDR3: TGTGCCAGCAGTCTGACAGGGAGCGAGCAGTACGTC. Translating gives CASSLTGSEQYV.

This rearrangement joins TRBV6-5 to TRBJ1-6; TRBD1 is a possible D gene (5 bases). The CDR3 consists of 14 residues. CDR1 is MNHEY and CDR2 is SVGAGI in the germline V gene. V dropped 6 bases and J dropped 7 bases, with 13 bases sitting between them. The chain's CDR3 is CASRPGHNNSPLHF. The CDR3 coding sequence is TGTGCCAGCAGGCCAGGACACAACAATTCACCCCTCCACTTT.

The V call is TRBV2, the J call TRBJ1-1; the match to TRBD1 covers 8 bases. V shed 4 bases and J 3 bases; nucleotides not matched to a gene: 4. Germline V CDR1 and CDR2: SNHLY, FYNNEI. The CDR3 is made up of 14 amino acids. CDR3: CASSGQGFDTEAFF. The DNA of the CDR3 is TGTGCCAGCAGTGGACAGGGGTTCGACACTGAAGCTTTCTTT. Based on the CDR3 plus reference TRBV2 and TRBJ1-1, the full variable domain is EPEVTQTPSHQVTQMGQEVILRCVPISNHLYFYWYRQILGQKVEFLVSFYNNEISEKSEIFDDQFSVERPDGSNFTLKIRSTKLEDSAMYFCASSGQGFDTEAFFGQGTRLTVV.